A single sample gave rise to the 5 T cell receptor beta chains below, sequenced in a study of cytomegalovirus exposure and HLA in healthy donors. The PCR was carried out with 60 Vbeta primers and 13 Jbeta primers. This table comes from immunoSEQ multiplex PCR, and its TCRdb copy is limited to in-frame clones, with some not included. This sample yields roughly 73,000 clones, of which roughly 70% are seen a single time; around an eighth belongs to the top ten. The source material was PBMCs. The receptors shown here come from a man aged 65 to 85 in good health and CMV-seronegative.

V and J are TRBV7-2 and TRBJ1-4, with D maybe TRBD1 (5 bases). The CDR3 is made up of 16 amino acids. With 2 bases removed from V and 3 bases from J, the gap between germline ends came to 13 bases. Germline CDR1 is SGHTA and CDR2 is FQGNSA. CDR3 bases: TGTGCCAGCAGCTTAAATTGGGCAGGGTCTAATGAAAAACTGTTTTTT. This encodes CASSLNWAGSNEKLFF.

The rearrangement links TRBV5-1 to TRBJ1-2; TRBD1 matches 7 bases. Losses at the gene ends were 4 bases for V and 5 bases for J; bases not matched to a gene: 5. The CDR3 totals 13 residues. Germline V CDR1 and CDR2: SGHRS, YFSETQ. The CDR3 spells CASSVDRSYGYTF. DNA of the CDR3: TGCGCCAGCAGCGTGGACAGGAGTTATGGCTACACCTTC.

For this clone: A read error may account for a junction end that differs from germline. The CDR3 reads CSSSSTGVETQYF. CDR3 nucleotides: TGTTCCAGCAGTTCGACAGGGGTGGAGACCCAGTACTTC. The V gene is TRBV7-9, the J gene TRBJ2-5; 8 bases line up with TRBD1. CDR1 and CDR2 (germline): SEHNR, FQNEAQ (reference sequence). This CDR3 has 13 amino acids.

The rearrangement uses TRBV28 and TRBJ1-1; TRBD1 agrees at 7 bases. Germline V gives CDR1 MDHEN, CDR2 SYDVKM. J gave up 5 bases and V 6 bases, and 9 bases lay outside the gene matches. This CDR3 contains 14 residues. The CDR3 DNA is TGTGCCAGCAGGAGCCAAACAGGGGATACTGAAGCTTTCTTT. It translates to CASRSQTGDTEAFF. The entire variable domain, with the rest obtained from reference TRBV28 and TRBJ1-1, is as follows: DVKVTQSSRYLVKRTGEKVFLECVQDMDHENMFWYRQDPGLGLRLIYFSYDVKMKEKGDIPEGYSVSREKKERFSLILESASTNQTSMYLCASRSQTGDTEAFFGQGTRLTVV.

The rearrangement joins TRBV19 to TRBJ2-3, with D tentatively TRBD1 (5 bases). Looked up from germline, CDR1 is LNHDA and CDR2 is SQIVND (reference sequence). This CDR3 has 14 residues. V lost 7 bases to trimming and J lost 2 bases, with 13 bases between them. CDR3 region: CASMDLGATDTQYF. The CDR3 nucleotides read TGTGCCAGTATGGACCTTGGGGCCACAGATACGCAGTATTTT.